A selection of T cell receptor beta chains follows, all from one sample in a study of blood T cells in healthy people across ages. TCRdb re-analysed the 5' RACE reads in MiXCR, keeping a single row per CDR3 protein. This table has about 1,500,000 distinct CDR3 sequences, roughly 27% appearing once. Sample: blood. Receptors originate from a woman in her twenties or thirties in good health. Each CDR3 is given with its conserved first and last residue. A D gene is named only where the DNA matches it firmly. Some rows mark clone size as missing; the rest say once, few, many or name a class of expanded clone.

V gene,clone size,D gene,J gene,CDR3 DNA,CDR3 protein
TRBV10-3,NA,TRBD1,TRBJ1-1,TGTGCCATCAGTCCGGGGGGGGACAGGGTGCGCACTGAAGCTTTCTTT,CAISPGGDRVRTEAFF
TRBV7-6,NA,NA,TRBJ2-7,TGTGCCTGCAGCTTAGGTGGTGGCGGCTACAATGAGCAGTACTTC,CACSLGGGGYNEQYF
TRBV5-1,NA,NA,TRBJ2-7,TGTGCCAGCAGCTCTCGTCCCGAGCAGTACTTC,CASSSRPEQYF
TRBV7-2,few,NA,TRBJ2-7,TGTGCCAGCAGCCGCAATTGGGGATCTACCTACGAGCAGTACTTC,CASSRNWGSTYEQYF
TRBV20-1,few,NA,TRBJ1-2,TGCAGTGCTACCGGGCTGCTCTATGGCTACACCTTC,CSATGLLYGYTF
TRBV10-3,many,NA,TRBJ1-2,TGTGCCATCAGTGGGGGGGACACCACCTATGGCTACACCTTC,CAISGGDTTYGYTF
TRBV7-2,few,TRBD2,TRBJ2-3,TGTGCCAGCAGCCCTGGACTAGCCGGGCCGACGCAGTATTTT,CASSPGLAGPTQYF
TRBV10-2,NA,TRBD2,TRBJ2-5,TGCGCCAGCGCATTAGCGGGGCCGGGGGAGACCCAGTACTTC,CASALAGPGETQYF
TRBV12-3/TRBV12-4,many,NA,TRBJ2-4,TGTGCCAGCAGTTATCAGGGAAACATTCAGTACTTC,CASSYQGNIQYF
TRBV12-3/TRBV12-4,many,NA,TRBJ2-4,TGTGCCAGCAGTCCAACCTACGACAGTCCCAAAAACATTCAGTACTTC,CASSPTYDSPKNIQYF
TRBV7-2,NA,NA,TRBJ2-7,TGTGCCAGCAGACAGCTCCGCTACGAGCAGTACTTC,CASRQLRYEQYF
TRBV10-1,few,TRBD1,TRBJ1-1,TGCGCCAGCAGCAAGGACAGGGACACTGAAGCTTTCTTT,CASSKDRDTEAFF
TRBV6-1,many,TRBD1,TRBJ2-7,TGTGCCAGCAGTGTCCTTCCCGGGACAGGGCCCCACGAGCAGTACTTC,CASSVLPGTGPHEQYF
TRBV12-3/TRBV12-4,many,NA,TRBJ2-7,TGTGCCAGCAGCCTCCTAGAATGGGCCTCCTCCTACGAGCAGTACTTC,CASSLLEWASSYEQYF
TRBV5-1,NA,TRBD1,TRBJ1-2,TGCGCCAGCAGCCCGGGACAGGGAAGCAGGGACTATGGCTACACCTTC,CASSPGQGSRDYGYTF
TRBV20-1,NA,NA,TRBJ2-7,TGCAGTGCCCCGGGGGCCCAGGGGCACGAGCAGTACTTC,CSAPGAQGHEQYF
TRBV18,NA,NA,TRBJ1-1,TGTGCCAGCTCCCCCTCGGGGGGCGAAACTGAAGCTTTCTTT,CASSPSGGETEAFF
TRBV4-1,many,NA,TRBJ2-5,TGCGCCAGCAGCCGGTGGGTGTGGCGAGAGACCCAGTACTTC,CASSRWVWRETQYF
TRBV3-1,NA,NA,TRBJ2-7,TGTGCCAGCAGCCAAGGGCGGACGGGAGCCCACGAGCAGTACTTC,CASSQGRTGAHEQYF
TRBV9,NA,NA,TRBJ2-5,TGTGCCAGCAGCGTTCCCCCCTTCGCGGGATCGAAAGAGACCCAGTACTTC,CASSVPPFAGSKETQYF
TRBV5-1,few,NA,TRBJ2-7,TGCGCCAGCAGCTTGGAGGGACTTCTGTATTCCTACGAGCAGTACTTC,CASSLEGLLYSYEQYF
TRBV5-1,few,TRBD2,TRBJ2-1,TGCGCCAGCAGCCCCTTAGGGGTAGCGGGGGGTAACAATGAGCAGTTCTTC,CASSPLGVAGGNNEQFF